The clone carrying this T cell receptor (beta chain) has a handful of counts. Its antigen is currently unknown. From the reads, TCRdb called clonotypes with MiXCR, one entry per CDR3 protein. The table shows some 130,000 distinct CDR3 sequences, with more than 7% occurring only once. The sample comes from a study of T cell repertoires in cytomegalovirus infection. Study overall: Public TCR beta signatures were indicative of both CMV infection and a matching HLA type. General study points: The ex vivo response was dominated by HLA-C-restricted CMV-specific TCR beta clonotypes. People with CMV and the relevant HLA were identified by cumulative public TCR beta family frequency.

Germline values: CDR1 SNHLY, CDR2 FYNNEI. The CDR3 totals 13 residues. V was clipped by 2 bases and J by 3 bases, with 5 bases between them. The rearrangement links TRBV2 to TRBJ1-3; D is ambiguous. The TCR originated in a human donor in good health (CMV status not recorded). Some clones in this sample may be carry-over from other donors' samples. Sequencing input: PBMCs. The CDR3 coding sequence is TGTGCCAGCAGTGAACAACTTGGAAACACCATATATTTT. Translating it yields CASSEQLGNTIYF.